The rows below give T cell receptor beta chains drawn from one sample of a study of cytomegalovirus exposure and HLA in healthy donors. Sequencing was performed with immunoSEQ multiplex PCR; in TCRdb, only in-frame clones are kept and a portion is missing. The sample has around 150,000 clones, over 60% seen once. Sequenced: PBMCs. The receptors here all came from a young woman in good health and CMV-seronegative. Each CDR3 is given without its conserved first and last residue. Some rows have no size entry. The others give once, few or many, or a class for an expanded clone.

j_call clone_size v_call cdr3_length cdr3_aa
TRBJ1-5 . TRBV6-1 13 ASSVWTDSNQPQH
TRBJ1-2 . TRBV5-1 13 ASSLGQNRNYGYT
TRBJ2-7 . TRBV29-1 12 SVVRAGATYEQY
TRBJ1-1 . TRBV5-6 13 ASSPGQGRNTEAF
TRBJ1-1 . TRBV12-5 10 ASGLANTEAF
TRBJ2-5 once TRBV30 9 ACGRGETQY
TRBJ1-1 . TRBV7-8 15 ASSRIASGLMNTEAF
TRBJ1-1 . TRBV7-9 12 ASWPQGARTEAF
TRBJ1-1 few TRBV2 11 ASSNRENTEAF
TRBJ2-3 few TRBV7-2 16 ASSRGGAGVGSTDTQY
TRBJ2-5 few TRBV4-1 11 ASSRTRFETQY